The 17 T cell receptor beta chains below come from one sample, sequenced in a study of blood T cells in healthy people across ages. Together with a sample-barcoded 5' primer, a J-beta primer mix was included in a second PCR lasting about 6 to 11 cycles. TCRdb re-derived calls from the 5' RACE reads in MiXCR, one entry per CDR3 protein. The table has under 850,000 distinct CDR3 sequences, under 40% seen once. Sequenced input: blood. Receptors originate from a man younger than 35 in good health.

For this clonotype: One base away lies a much larger clone, so this may be a sequencing read error. This chain links TRBV6-6 with TRBJ2-3, with 13 nucleotides matching TRBD2. After removal of 6 bases from V and 2 bases from J, the junction contained 5 bases not matched to a gene. Germline CDR1 and CDR2: MNHNY and SVGAGI (reference sequence). This CDR3 is built from 16 residues. As DNA, the CDR3 is TGTGCCAGCAGCCCGACTAGCGGGGGGTACACAGATACGCAGTATTTT. Amino acid sequence: CASSPTSGGYTDTQYF.

This clonotype has a handful of counts. The chain is built from TRBV27 and TRBJ2-5; no definite D call. The CDR3 runs to 16 residues. The germline gives CDR1 MNHEY, CDR2 SMNVEV (reference sequence). V lost 0 bases, J lost 2 bases, and 13 bases lay in between. This CDR3 reads CASSLSRAGKQETQYF. DNA of the CDR3: TGTGCCAGCAGTTTATCTCGGGCAGGTAAGCAAGAGACCCAGTACTTC.

The J gene is TRBJ2-3, the V gene TRBV6-5; D is perhaps TRBD1 or TRBD2 (5 bases each). With 8 bases removed from V and 3 bases from J, the gap between germline ends came to 15 bases. This CDR3 has 14 residues. Germline-derived CDR1 and CDR2 are MNHEY and SVGAGI. The CDR3 DNA follows: TGTGCCAGCCCATCAAGGGACCGTACAGATACGCAGTATTTT. This sequence encodes CASPSRDRTDTQYF.

This clonotype showed up many times. The chain joins TRBV12-3 or TRBV12-4 to TRBJ2-5; D is possibly TRBD1 (5 bases). The CDR3 totals 16 residues. V dropped 5 bases and J dropped 5 bases, with 21 bases sitting between them. CDR3 protein: CASSPRGREAIETQYF. CDR3 nucleotide sequence: TGTGCCAGCAGTCCAAGAGGCAGGGAAGCAATCGAGACCCAGTACTTC.

The gene calls are TRBV7-9 and TRBJ1-5; D possibly corresponds to TRBD1 (5 bases). Trimming shortened V by 1 base and J by 3 bases, and 13 bases separated the two germline ends. This CDR3 is built from 16 residues. The germline V gene encodes CDR1 SEHNR and CDR2 FQNEAQ (reference sequence). CDR3 loop: CASSLVTGGANQPQHF. The CDR3 nucleotides are TGTGCCAGCAGCTTAGTAACGGGGGGAGCCAATCAGCCCCAGCATTTT.

This clonotype occurred a few times. The chain links TRBV27 to TRBJ1-6, with D unresolved. In germline, CDR1 is MNHEY, CDR2 SMNVEV (reference sequence). The CDR3 contains 13 residues. V lost 7 bases and J lost 5, with 9 bases in between. Here the CDR3 reads CASKGIHNSPLHF. The CDR3, as DNA: TGTGCCAGCAAGGGCATACATAATTCACCCCTCCACTTT.

The chain combines TRBV27 with TRBJ1-2; maybe TRBD1 (5 bases). Germline V gene lookup returns CDR1 MNHEY and CDR2 SMNVEV (reference sequence). The CDR3 covers 14 residues. V was clipped by 3 bases and J by 6 bases, with 14 bases between them. The CDR3 DNA is TGTGCCAGCAGTTTTCTTGGGCAGGGAAATGGCTACACCTTC. Its protein is CASSFLGQGNGYTF.

This clonotype has a handful of counts. The chain links TRBV6-6 to TRBJ1-2, with 11 bases identical to TRBD1. Germline loops: CDR1 MNHNY, CDR2 SVGAGI (reference sequence). This CDR3 contains 15 residues. With V trimmed by 0 bases and J by 8 bases, 5 bases remained unmatched. The CDR3 loop reads CASSYSPRTGGGYTF. The CDR3 DNA sequence: TGTGCCAGCAGTTACTCACCTCGGACAGGGGGCGGCTACACCTTC.

The chain carries TRBV28 and TRBJ2-2; D tentatively reads TRBD1 or TRBD2 (5 bases each). The length of the CDR3 is 14 residues. Germline values: CDR1 MDHEN, CDR2 SYDVKM. Trimming left V 4 bases short and J 5 bases short, with 11 bases between. The CDR3 DNA follows: TGTGCCAGCAGTTCGTCAGGGAGTACCGGGGAGCTGTTTTTT. Translating it yields CASSSSGSTGELFF.

This clonotype was counted only a few times. The rearrangement uses TRBV14 and TRBJ2-3, with unresolved D. The V gene lost 0 bases and the J gene lost 2 bases, with 15 bases spanning the gap. The CDR3 extends over 17 amino acids. Germline V gene lookup returns CDR1 SGHDN and CDR2 FVKESK. CDR3 sequence reads: CASSQEELNEATDTQYF. CDR3 coding DNA: TGTGCCAGCAGCCAAGAGGAGTTAAACGAAGCCACAGATACGCAGTATTTT.

This clonotype was detected only a few times. The chain joins TRBV27 to TRBJ2-3; tentatively, D is TRBD2 (6 bases). Trimming left V 2 bases short and J 4 bases short, with 13 bases between. This CDR3 spans 15 amino acids. Germline CDR1 MNHEY, CDR2 SMNVEV (reference sequence). This CDR3 is CASSLTWGRSDTQYF. CDR3 nucleotides: TGTGCCAGCAGTTTAACCTGGGGGAGGTCAGATACGCAGTATTTT.

The rearrangement uses TRBV7-2 and TRBJ2-1, with TRBD2 matching 8 bases. The DNA end lines up better with TRBJ2-7; the J call may be wrong. The CDR3 contains 15 residues. CDR1 is SGHTA, CDR2 FQGNSA, per germline. CDR3 amino acids: CASSSFRGGYNEQYF. The CDR3 bases are TGTGCCAGCAGCTCCTTTCGGGGGGGATACAATGAGCAGTACTTC.

The rearrangement links TRBV5-6 to TRBJ2-3, with TRBD1 as a possible D gene (6 bases). The CDR3 extends over 16 amino acids. Germline-derived CDR1 and CDR2 are SGHDT and YYEEEE. Trimming shortened V by 0 bases and J by 2 bases, and 13 bases separated the two germline ends. This chain's CDR3 is CASSLGTVSPTDTQYF. DNA of the CDR3: TGTGCCAGCAGCTTGGGGACAGTATCCCCCACAGATACGCAGTATTTT. The full variable domain, in which reference TRBV5-6 and TRBJ2-3 provide the parts outside the CDR3, is DAGVTQSPTHLIKTRGQQVTLRCSPKSGHDTVSWYQQALGQGPQFIFQYYEEEERQRGNFPDRFSGHQFPNYSSELNVNALLLGDSALYLCASSLGTVSPTDTQYFGPGTRLTVL.

This clonotype was detected many times. The rearrangement uses TRBV20-1 and TRBJ2-7, with 7 bases aligning to TRBD2. Germline CDR1 is DFQATT and CDR2 is SNEGSKA (reference sequence). V lost 3 bases and J lost 4; bases outside the gene matches: 12. This CDR3 spans 15 amino acids. The CDR3 sequence is CSARPPGGGVYEQYF. The CDR3 DNA reads TGCAGTGCTAGGCCCCCTGGGGGGGGGGTGTACGAGCAGTACTTC.

CDR3 region: CATSTPGNTIYF. CDR3 bases: TGTGCCACCAGCACGCCCGGAAACACCATATATTTT. The chain uses TRBV15 and TRBJ1-3; D remains ambiguous. V lost 4 bases to trimming and J lost 4 bases, with 5 bases between them. In germline, CDR1 is LNHNV, CDR2 YYDKDF (reference sequence). The CDR3 runs to 12 residues.

The rearrangement links TRBV20-1 to TRBJ2-7; the D gene is possibly TRBD2 (5 bases). Trimming cost V 2 bases and J 2 bases, with 10 bases left between them. CDR1 is DFQATT and CDR2 is SNEGSKA in the germline V gene (reference sequence). This CDR3 spans 13 amino acids. The CDR3 is CSARRADAYEQYF. Written as DNA, the CDR3 is TGCAGTGCTAGACGAGCGGACGCCTACGAGCAGTACTTC.

The chain employs TRBV7-2 and TRBJ2-1; a weak D match, TRBD2 (6 bases). With the DNA end fitting TRBJ2-7 better, the J assignment may be wrong. The CDR3 extends over 16 amino acids. The germline V gene encodes CDR1 SGHTA and CDR2 FQGNSA. The CDR3 DNA is TGTGCCAGCAGCCTTATTCGGGGGAGCTCCTACAATGAGCAGTACTTC. It translates to CASSLIRGSSYNEQYF.